Each of the 16 T cell receptor beta chains below was sequenced from the same sample in a study of blood T cell repertoires in COVID-19. Assay used: immunoSEQ multiplex PCR; TCRdb lists only in-frame clones, some missing. Among 300,000 to 450,000 clones listed, roughly 90% were seen once. Sequenced material: peripheral blood. These receptors were collected from a woman in her twenties or thirties with COVID-19, enrolled during active disease.

V and J are TRBV5-1 and TRBJ2-7; TRBD1 is a possible D gene (5 bases). CDR3 length: 14 amino acids. CDR1 is SGHRS and CDR2 is YFSETQ in the germline V gene. Trimming left V 0 bases short and J 2 bases short, with 9 bases between. CDR3 region: CASSLVGAAYEQYF. The CDR3 DNA follows: TGCGCCAGCAGCTTGGTAGGGGCGGCCTACGAGCAGTACTTC. Combining the CDR3 with reference TRBV5-1 and TRBJ2-7 gives the whole variable domain KAGVTQTPRYLIKTRGQQVTLSCSPISGHRSVSWYQQTPGQGLQFLFEYFSETQRNKGNFPGRFSGRQFSNSRSEMNVSTLELGDSALYLCASSLVGAAYEQYFGPGTRLTVT.

The rearrangement links TRBV7-2 to TRBJ2-1; TRBD2 matches 14 bases. The germline V gene has CDR1 SGHTA and CDR2 FQGNSA. V lost 5 bases to trimming and J lost 8 bases; unmatched junction nucleotides: 17. CDR3 length equals 19 residues. CDR3: CASSKPTPGLAGVGDEQFF. The CDR3 DNA follows: TGTGCCAGCAGCAAACCTACGCCGGGACTAGCGGGAGTGGGGGATGAGCAGTTCTTC.

CDR3 in amino acids: CATSDLSPETQYF. The CDR3 DNA sequence: TGTGCCACCAGTGATTTGTCTCCGGAGACCCAGTACTTC. The chain couples TRBV24-1 to TRBJ2-5; D not resolved. This CDR3 is built from 13 residues. Trimming removed 0 bases from V and 5 bases from J, with 6 bases in between. The germline V gene encodes CDR1 KGHDR and CDR2 SFDVKD.

In the case of this clone: Distinct nucleotide sequences in the sample also encode this CDR3. The rearrangement joins TRBV18 to TRBJ2-7; D is unresolved. The CDR3 contains 14 residues. V was trimmed by 0 bases and J by 4 bases, leaving 10 bases between them. CDR1 KGHSH and CDR2 LQKENI come from the germline V gene. CDR3 sequence (DNA): TGTGCCAGCTCACCACCGGCGGCTGTTTACGAGCAGTACTTC. Its protein product is CASSPPAAVYEQYF.

The genes are TRBV6-6 and TRBJ1-5; tentatively, D is TRBD1 (5 bases). Germline loops: CDR1 MNHNY, CDR2 SVGAGI (reference sequence). The CDR3 sequence is 15 residues long. Trimming took 0 bases from V and 7 from J, leaving 13 bases between them. This CDR3 is CASSYSRRGEQPQHF. The DNA for the CDR3 is TGTGCCAGCAGTTACTCGAGACGGGGGGAACAGCCCCAGCATTTT.

The chain is built from TRBV11-3 and TRBJ2-5; D possibly corresponds to TRBD2 (5 bases). The CDR3 consists of 13 residues. Trimming took 1 base from V and 5 from J, leaving 8 bases between them. Germline V lookup: CDR1 SGHNT, CDR2 YENEEA. CDR3 in DNA: TGTGCCAGCAGCTTAGGCCCGGGGGAGACCCAGTACTTC. This codes for CASSLGPGETQYF.

The rearrangement links TRBV29-1 to TRBJ2-3; 14 nucleotides line up with TRBD2. The CDR3 has 17 amino acids. Trimming at V came to 2 bases and at J to 4 bases, leaving 8 bases not matched to a gene. CDR1 SQVTM and CDR2 ANQGSEA come from the germline V gene. The CDR3 here is CSVEPLGLAGAPDTQYF. DNA for the CDR3: TGCAGCGTTGAACCGCTGGGACTAGCGGGAGCACCAGATACGCAGTATTTT.

The chain links TRBV7-6 to TRBJ2-7, with 9 nucleotides matching TRBD2. Germline CDR1 and CDR2: SGHVS and FNYEAQ. The CDR3 loop spans 17 amino acids. Germline trimming cut 5 bases from V and 2 bases from J; bases unmatched to any gene: 13. The CDR3 DNA sequence: TGTGCCAGCAGCCCCAACGTTGAGCGGGGGGTTCCCTACGAGCAGTACTTC. It encodes CASSPNVERGVPYEQYF.

The chain couples TRBV2 to TRBJ2-5; 11 bases align to TRBD2. The CDR3 length is 16 residues. Germline V gives CDR1 SNHLY, CDR2 FYNNEI. V lost 7 bases, J lost 1 base, and 8 bases stayed unmatched. The CDR3, as DNA: TGTGCCAGCACCCTACTAGCGGGGGCCTTCCAAGAGACCCAGTACTTC. Its translation is CASTLLAGAFQETQYF.

The V call is TRBV12-3 or TRBV12-4, the J call TRBJ1-1; D gene uncertain. V lost 3 bases to trimming and J lost 3 bases, with 8 bases between them. The CDR3 is 13 residues long. CDR3: CASSLKSYTEAFF. The CDR3 DNA follows: TGTGCCAGCAGTTTGAAGAGTTACACTGAAGCTTTCTTT.

V gene TRBV6-7 combines with J gene TRBJ1-1; the match to TRBD1 covers 8 bases. TRBV6-7 qualifies as an ORF whose function is uncertain. V was pared by 2 bases and J by 8 bases, with 7 bases of the junction left unmatched. CDR3 length equals 14 residues. CDR3 loop: CASSYPGTGLEAFF. The CDR3 DNA reads as TGTGCCAGCAGTTACCCAGGGACAGGCCTAGAAGCTTTCTTT.

This clone appeared once. The rearrangement links TRBV5-4 to TRBJ2-7; unclear D gene. Germline V gene sequence: CDR1 SGHNT, CDR2 YYREEE (reference sequence). Deletions cut 4 bases from V and 3 bases from J, with 20 bases between. This CDR3 is built from 16 residues. The DNA of the CDR3 is TGTGCCAGCAGCCTTCGTTCTCCCCGAGGTTACTACGAGCAGTACTTC. Translated, it gives CASSLRSPRGYYEQYF.

This clone was seen just once. Other DNA sequences within the sample encode an identical CDR3. CDR3 in DNA: TGTGCCAGCAGCGCCGGGGGGACTGAAGCTTTCTTT. This sequence encodes CASSAGGTEAFF. This chain uses TRBV9 with TRBJ1-1; D may be TRBD1 (5 bases). This CDR3 region has 12 residues. Germline V gene lookup returns CDR1 SGDLS and CDR2 YYNGEE. V was shortened by 3 bases and J by 5 bases, with 8 bases between the two germline ends.

V and J are TRBV28 and TRBJ1-1; 12 nucleotides align to TRBD1. With V trimmed by 5 bases and J by 0 bases, 10 bases remained unmatched. Germline-derived CDR1 and CDR2 are MDHEN and SYDVKM. The CDR3 has 18 residues. CDR3 loop: CASSVGTGGAGVNTEAFF. Here the CDR3 DNA reads TGTGCCAGCAGTGTTGGGACAGGGGGCGCGGGTGTGAACACTGAAGCTTTCTTT.

The chain is built from TRBV5-6 and TRBJ1-5, with TRBD1 matching over 7 bases. V was pared by 3 bases and J by 5 bases, with 11 bases of the junction left unmatched. Looked up from germline, CDR1 is SGHDT and CDR2 is YYEEEE. The CDR3 sequence is 16 residues long. The CDR3 DNA reads TGTGCCAGCAGCTCTTGGTGGGACAGTCGTTATCAGCCCCAGCATTTT. Amino acids: CASSSWWDSRYQPQHF.

The chain is built from TRBV6-2 or TRBV6-3 and TRBJ1-1; D remains unclear. The V gene lost 6 bases and the J gene lost 1 base, with 18 bases spanning the gap. The CDR3 consists of 16 residues. Per the germline V gene, CDR1 is MNHEY and CDR2 is SVGEGT. This CDR3 is CASSQIPRSPNTEAFF. The CDR3 nucleotides are TGTGCCAGCAGCCAGATTCCCAGGTCACCGAACACTGAAGCTTTCTTT.